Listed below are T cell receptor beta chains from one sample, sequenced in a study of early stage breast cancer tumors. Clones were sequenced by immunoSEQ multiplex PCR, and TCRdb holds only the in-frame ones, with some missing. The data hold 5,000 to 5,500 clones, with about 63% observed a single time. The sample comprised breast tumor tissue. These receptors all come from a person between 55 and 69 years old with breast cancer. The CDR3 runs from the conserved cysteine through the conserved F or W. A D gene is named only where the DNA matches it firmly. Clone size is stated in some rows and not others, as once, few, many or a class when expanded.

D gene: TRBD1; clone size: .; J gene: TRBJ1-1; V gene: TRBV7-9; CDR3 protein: CASSLGGQGNTEAFF; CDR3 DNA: TGTGCCAGCAGCTTGGGTGGACAGGGGAACACTGAAGCTTTCTTT
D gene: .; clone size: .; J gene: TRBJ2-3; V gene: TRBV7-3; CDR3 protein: CASSLNPGLNTDTQYF; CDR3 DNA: TGTGCCAGCAGCTTAAATCCAGGGTTGAACACAGATACGCAGTATTTT
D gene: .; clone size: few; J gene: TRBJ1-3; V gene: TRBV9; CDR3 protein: CASSVAQSPSSNTIYF; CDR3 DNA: TGTGCCAGCAGCGTAGCCCAGTCCCCAAGCTCGAACACCATATATTTT
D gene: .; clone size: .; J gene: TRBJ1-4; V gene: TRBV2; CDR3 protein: CASRDRLGNEKLFF; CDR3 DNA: TGTGCCAGCAGGGACCGCCTCGGAAATGAAAAACTGTTTTTT
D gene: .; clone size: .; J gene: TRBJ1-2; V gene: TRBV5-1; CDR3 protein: CASSLSGPPLYYGYTF; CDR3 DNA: TGCGCCAGCAGCTTGTCGGGACCGCCTTTATACTATGGCTACACCTTC
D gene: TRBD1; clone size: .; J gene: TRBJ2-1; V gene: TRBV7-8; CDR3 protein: CASSLDRGLFDEQFF; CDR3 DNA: TGTGCCAGCAGCCTAGACAGGGGGCTCTTTGATGAGCAGTTCTTC
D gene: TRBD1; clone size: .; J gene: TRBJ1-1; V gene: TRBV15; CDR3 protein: CATRRSRDRTTEAFF; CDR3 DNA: TGTGCCACCCGAAGATCCCGGGACAGGACAACTGAAGCTTTCTTT
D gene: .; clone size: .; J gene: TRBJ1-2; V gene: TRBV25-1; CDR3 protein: CASSDQGGYYGYTF; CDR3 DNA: TGTGCCAGCAGTGATCAAGGGGGGTACTATGGCTACACCTTC
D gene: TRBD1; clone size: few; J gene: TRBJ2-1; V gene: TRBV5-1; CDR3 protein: CASSQDRGVYNEQFF; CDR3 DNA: TGCGCCAGCAGCCAGGACAGGGGAGTTTACAATGAGCAGTTCTTC
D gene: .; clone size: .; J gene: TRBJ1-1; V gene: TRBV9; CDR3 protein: CASTRGGRLSGEAFF; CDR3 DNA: TGTGCCAGCACCAGGGGAGGCAGACTTAGTGGTGAAGCTTTCTTT
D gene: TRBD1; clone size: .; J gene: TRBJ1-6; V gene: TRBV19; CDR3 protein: CASTSQTGDGSPLHF; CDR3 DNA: TGTGCCAGTACGTCCCAGACAGGGGACGGTTCACCCCTCCACTTT
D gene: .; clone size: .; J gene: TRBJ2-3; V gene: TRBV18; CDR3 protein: CASSPVGDRTDTQYF; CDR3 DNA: TGTGCCAGCTCACCGGTCGGGGACCGCACAGATACGCAGTATTTT
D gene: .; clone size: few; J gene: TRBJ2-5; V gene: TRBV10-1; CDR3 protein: CASSESASDPQETQYF; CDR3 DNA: TGCGCCAGCAGTGAGTCGGCTAGCGACCCTCAAGAGACCCAGTACTTC
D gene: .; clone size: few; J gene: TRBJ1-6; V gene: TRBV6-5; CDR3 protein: CASWGSDSPLHF; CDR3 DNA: TGTGCCAGCTGGGGTTCAGATTCACCCCTCCACTTT
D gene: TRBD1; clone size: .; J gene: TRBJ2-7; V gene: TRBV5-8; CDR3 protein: CASSLMTGGGYEQYF; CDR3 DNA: TGTGCCAGCAGCTTAATGACAGGGGGTGGGTACGAGCAGTACTTC
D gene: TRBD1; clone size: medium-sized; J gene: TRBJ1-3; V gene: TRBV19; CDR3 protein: CASSTGTGLYTIYF; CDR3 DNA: TGTGCCAGTAGCACCGGGACAGGGCTTTACACCATATATTTT
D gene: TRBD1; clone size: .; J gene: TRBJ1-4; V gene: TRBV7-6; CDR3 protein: CASSHRDRGYEKLFF; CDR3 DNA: TGTGCCAGCAGCCATAGGGACAGGGGTTATGAAAAACTGTTTTTT
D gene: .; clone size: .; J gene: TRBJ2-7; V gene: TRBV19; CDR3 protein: CASSIGSEGYEQYF; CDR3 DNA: TGTGCCAGTAGTATTGGATCTGAAGGCTACGAGCAGTACTTC
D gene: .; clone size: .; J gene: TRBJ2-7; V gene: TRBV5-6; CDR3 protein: CASSPIGGQGLYEQYF; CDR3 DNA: TGTGCCAGCAGCCCAATTGGGGGCCAGGGGCTCTACGAGCAGTACTTC
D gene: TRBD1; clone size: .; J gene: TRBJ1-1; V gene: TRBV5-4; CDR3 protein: CASSPGGAGLITFF; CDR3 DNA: TGTGCCAGCAGCCCAGGGGGGGCAGGGTTGATAACTTTCTTT
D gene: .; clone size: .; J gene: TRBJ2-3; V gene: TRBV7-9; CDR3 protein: CASSLATTFTDTQYF; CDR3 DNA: TGTGCCAGCAGCTTGGCGACCACCTTCACAGATACGCAGTATTTT
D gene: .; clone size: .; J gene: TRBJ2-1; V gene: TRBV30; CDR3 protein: CAWSRADSNEQFF; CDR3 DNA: TGTGCCTGGAGCCGCGCGGACTCCAATGAGCAGTTCTTC
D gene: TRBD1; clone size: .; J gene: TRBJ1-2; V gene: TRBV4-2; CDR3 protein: CASSQDHRGVAGYTF; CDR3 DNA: TGTGCCAGCAGCCAAGACCACAGGGGGGTGGCTGGCTACACCTTC
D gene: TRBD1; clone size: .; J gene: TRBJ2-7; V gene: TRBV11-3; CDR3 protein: CASSRTGTGLYEQYF; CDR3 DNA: TGTGCCAGCAGCCGTACCGGGACAGGACTATACGAGCAGTACTTC
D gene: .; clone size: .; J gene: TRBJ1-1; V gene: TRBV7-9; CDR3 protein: CASSSTLITTGTNTEAFF; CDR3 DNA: TGTGCCAGCAGCTCCACCCTGATCACGACAGGAACGAACACTGAAGCTTTCTTT
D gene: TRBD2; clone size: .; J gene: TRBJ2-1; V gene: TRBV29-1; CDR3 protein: CSVVAGVDSSYNVQFF; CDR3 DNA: TGCAGCGTTGTCGCGGGAGTTGACAGCTCCTACAATGTGCAGTTCTTC
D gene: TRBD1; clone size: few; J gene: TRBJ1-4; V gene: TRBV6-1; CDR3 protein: CASTTGAPNEKLFF; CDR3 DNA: TGTGCCAGCACGACAGGGGCCCCTAATGAAAAACTGTTTTTT
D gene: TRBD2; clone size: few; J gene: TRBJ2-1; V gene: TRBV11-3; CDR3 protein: CASSLLRGLAVGNEQFF; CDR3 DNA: TGTGCCAGCAGCCTCCTCCGGGGACTAGCGGTAGGGAATGAGCAGTTCTTC
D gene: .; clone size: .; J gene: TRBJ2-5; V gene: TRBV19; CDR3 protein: CASSARSGETQYF; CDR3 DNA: TGTGCCAGTTCCGCGCGGAGCGGGGAGACCCAGTACTTC
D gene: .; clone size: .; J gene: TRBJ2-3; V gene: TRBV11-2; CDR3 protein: CASSLEVESSTDTQYF; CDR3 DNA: TGTGCCAGCAGCTTAGAAGTAGAATCTAGCACAGATACGCAGTATTTT
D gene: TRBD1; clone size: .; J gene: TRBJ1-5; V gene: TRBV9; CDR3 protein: CASSVGTGNQPQHF; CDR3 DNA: TGTGCCAGCAGCGTGGGGACAGGGAATCAGCCCCAGCATTTT
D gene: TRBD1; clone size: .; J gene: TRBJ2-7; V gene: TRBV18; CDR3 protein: CASSRTGASSYEQYF; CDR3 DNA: TGTGCCAGCTCACGGACAGGGGCCAGCTCCTACGAGCAGTACTTC
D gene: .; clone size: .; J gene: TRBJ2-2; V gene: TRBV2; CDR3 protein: CASSAGAGTGELFF; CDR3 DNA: TGTGCCAGCAGTGCTGGGGCTGGCACCGGGGAGCTGTTTTTT
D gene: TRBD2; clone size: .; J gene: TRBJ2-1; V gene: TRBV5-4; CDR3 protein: CASSPKEGGMRNEQFF; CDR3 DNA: TGTGCCAGCAGCCCCAAGGAGGGAGGGATGCGGAATGAGCAGTTCTTC
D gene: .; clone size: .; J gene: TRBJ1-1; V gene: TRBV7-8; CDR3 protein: CASSPVRGNTEAFF; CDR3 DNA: TGTGCCAGCAGCCCTGTGAGGGGGAACACTGAAGCTTTCTTT
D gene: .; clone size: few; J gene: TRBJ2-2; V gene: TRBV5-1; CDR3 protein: CASSLDRLSNTGELFF; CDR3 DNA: TGCGCCAGCAGCTTAGACAGACTTTCGAACACCGGGGAGCTGTTTTTT
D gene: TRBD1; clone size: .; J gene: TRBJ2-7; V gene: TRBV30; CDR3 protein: CAWTGGYEQYF; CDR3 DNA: TGTGCCTGGACAGGGGGCTACGAGCAGTACTTC
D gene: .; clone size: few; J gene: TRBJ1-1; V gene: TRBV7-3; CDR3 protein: CASSTSGWGTEAFF; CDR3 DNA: TGTGCCAGCAGCACCTCAGGTTGGGGCACTGAAGCTTTCTTT
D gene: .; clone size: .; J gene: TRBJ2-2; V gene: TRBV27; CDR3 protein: CASRTANTGELFF; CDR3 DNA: TGTGCCAGCAGAACAGCGAACACCGGGGAGCTGTTTTTT
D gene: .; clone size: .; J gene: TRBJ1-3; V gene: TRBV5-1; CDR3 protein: CASSLASDGFGNTIYF; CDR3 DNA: TGCGCCAGCAGCTTGGCCTCCGATGGTTTCGGAAACACCATATATTTT
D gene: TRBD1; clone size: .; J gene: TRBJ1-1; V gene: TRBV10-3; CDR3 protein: CAIRRQGDKNTEAFF; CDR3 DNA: TGTGCCATCAGGCGACAGGGGGATAAGAACACTGAAGCTTTCTTT
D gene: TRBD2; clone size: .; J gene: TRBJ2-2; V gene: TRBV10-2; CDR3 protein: CASKEGGLAGGELFF; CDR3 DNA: TGCGCCAGCAAAGAGGGGGGACTAGCGGGCGGGGAGCTGTTTTTT
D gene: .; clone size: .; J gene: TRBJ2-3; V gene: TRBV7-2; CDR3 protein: CASSPDRSPDTQYF; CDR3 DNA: TGTGCCAGCAGCCCCGACCGTTCTCCAGATACGCAGTATTTT
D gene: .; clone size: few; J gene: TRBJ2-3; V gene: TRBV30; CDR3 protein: CAWSVQDTDTQYF; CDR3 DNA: TGTGCCTGGAGTGTACAGGACACAGATACGCAGTATTTT
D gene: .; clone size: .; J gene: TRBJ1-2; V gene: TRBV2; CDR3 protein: CASIVGWGFYGYTF; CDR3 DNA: TGTGCCAGCATTGTTGGTTGGGGGTTCTATGGCTACACCTTC
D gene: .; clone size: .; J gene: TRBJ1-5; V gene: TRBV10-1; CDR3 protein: CASSYASQHF; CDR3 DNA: TGCGCCAGCAGTTACGCATCGCAGCATTTT
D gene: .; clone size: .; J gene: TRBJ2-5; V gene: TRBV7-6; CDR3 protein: CAITRAPDPETQYF; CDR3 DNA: TGTGCCATCACCAGAGCTCCGGATCCAGAGACCCAGTACTTC
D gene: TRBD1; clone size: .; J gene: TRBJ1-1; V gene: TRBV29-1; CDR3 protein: CSVATGGAGMNTEAFF; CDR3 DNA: TGCAGCGTTGCCACAGGGGGGGCCGGTATGAACACTGAAGCTTTCTTT
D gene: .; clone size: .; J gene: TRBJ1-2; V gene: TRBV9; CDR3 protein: CASSGLVGAGYTF; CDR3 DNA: TGTGCCAGCAGTGGGCTTGTGGGGGCTGGCTACACCTTC
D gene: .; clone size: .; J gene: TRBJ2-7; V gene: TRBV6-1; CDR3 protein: CASTLSGDGPYEQYF; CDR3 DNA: TGTGCCAGTACTCTCTCTGGGGACGGGCCCTACGAGCAGTACTTC
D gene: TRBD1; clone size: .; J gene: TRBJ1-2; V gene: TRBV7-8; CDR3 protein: CASSQFPGQGSGYTF; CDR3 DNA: TGTGCCAGCAGCCAGTTTCCGGGACAGGGGTCTGGCTACACCTTC
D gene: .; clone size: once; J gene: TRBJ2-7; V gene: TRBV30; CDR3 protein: CAWSAPPSSYEQYF; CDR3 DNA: TGTGCCTGGAGCGCCCCCCCCTCCTCCTACGAGCAGTACTTC
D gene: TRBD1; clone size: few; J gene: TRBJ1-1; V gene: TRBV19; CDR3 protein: CASTLDRVNLAFF; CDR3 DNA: TGTGCCAGTACCCTAGACAGGGTAAATTTGGCTTTCTTT
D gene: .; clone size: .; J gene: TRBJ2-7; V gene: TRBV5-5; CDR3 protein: CASSVPGRTSYEQYF; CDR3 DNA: TGTGCCAGCAGCGTACCTGGACGGACCTCCTACGAGCAGTACTTC
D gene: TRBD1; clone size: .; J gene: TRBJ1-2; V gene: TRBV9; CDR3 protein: CASSVERGLGYTF; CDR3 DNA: TGTGCCAGCAGCGTAGAAAGGGGGCTGGGCTACACCTTC
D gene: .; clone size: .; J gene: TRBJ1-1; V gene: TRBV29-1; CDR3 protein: CSVSRNTEAFF; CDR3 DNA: TGCAGCGTTTCTAGGAACACTGAAGCTTTCTTT
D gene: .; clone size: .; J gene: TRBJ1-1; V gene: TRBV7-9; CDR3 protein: CASSTLDYTEAFF; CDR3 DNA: TGTGCCAGCAGCACCCTTGATTACACTGAAGCTTTCTTT